This TCR beta chain came from a study of cytomegalovirus exposure and HLA in healthy donors. Study outcomes and limitations: At a 0.05 false discovery rate, a later analysis found some 18,000 TCR beta sequences to be associated with HLA alleles. No immune exposure information besides CMV serostatus was available.

In the case of this clone: Its antigen is not known.

In germline, CDR1 is MDHEN, CDR2 SYDVKM. The CDR3 length is 15 residues. V lost 5 bases and J 10 bases, leaving 21 bases between the germline ends. Amplification used 60 Vbeta primers and 13 Jbeta primers. Clones were sequenced by immunoSEQ multiplex PCR, and TCRdb holds only the in-frame ones, with some missing. The sample shows 130,000 or so clones, about 80% of them seen only once. Sequenced sample: PBMCs. This receptor was taken from a woman between 40 and 50 years old in good health and CMV-seronegative. J is TRBJ1-5 and V is TRBV28; TRBD1 might be the D (6 bases). The CDR3 here is CASSDRTVLVRPQHF. The CDR3 DNA sequence: TGTGCCAGCAGTGATAGGACAGTACTTGTAAGACCCCAGCATTTT.